The 21 T cell receptor beta chains reported below all come from one sample, sequenced in a study of beta chain features in type 1 diabetes. The authors reverse transcribed all of the isolated RNA, so sequencing captured expressed TCRB transcripts. Sequencing used immunoSEQ multiplex PCR; TCRdb keeps in-frame clones, though not all of them. The sample carries about 230,000 clones, over 8.5% recorded once. Input material: naive CD4+ T cells from blood. These receptors were collected from a woman aged 18-35 years in good health.

A few counts support this clone. The rearrangement uses TRBV5-1 and TRBJ2-7, with a weak D call TRBD2 (5 bases). The CDR3 consists of 16 residues. Germline values: CDR1 SGHRS, CDR2 YFSETQ. V lost 3 bases and J lost 4, with 20 bases in between. The CDR3 DNA follows: TGCGCCAGCAGCTCCTTCCCCCGGGGAAGGGCTTACGAGCAGTACTTC. Protein: CASSSFPRGRAYEQYF.

A few counts support this clone. The rearrangement links TRBV5-1 to TRBJ2-1, with a possible D match to TRBD1 (7 bases). The V end was cut by 3 bases, the J end by 0 bases, with 10 bases between. CDR1 SGHRS and CDR2 YFSETQ come from the germline V gene. The CDR3 totals 15 residues. The CDR3 region has the DNA TGCGCCAGCAGCTCGCAGGGGGGCTCCTACAATGAGCAGTTCTTC. Protein: CASSSQGGSYNEQFF. The whole variable domain, remainder taken from reference TRBV5-1 and TRBJ2-1, is KAGVTQTPRYLIKTRGQQVTLSCSPISGHRSVSWYQQTPGQGLQFLFEYFSETQRNKGNFPGRFSGRQFSNSRSEMNVSTLELGDSALYLCASSSQGGSYNEQFFGPGTRLTVL.

This clone came up a few times. The chain links TRBV25-1 to TRBJ2-2; 8 nucleotides agree with TRBD1. This CDR3 has 15 amino acids. The germline V gene encodes CDR1 MGHDK and CDR2 SYGVNS. V dropped 2 bases and J dropped 6; count of bases not matched to a gene: 5. The DNA of the CDR3 is TGTGCCAGCAGTGAACCGGACAGGGTGCCCGGGGAGCTGTTTTTT. This gives the protein CASSEPDRVPGELFF.

Of note for this clone: The same CDR3 can be traced to other DNA sequences in this sample. This sequence joins TRBV5-1 and TRBJ2-5; the match to TRBD2 covers 9 bases. Germline CDR1 is SGHRS and CDR2 is YFSETQ. This CDR3 is 13 amino acids long. The trim removed 2 bases at V and 5 bases at J, leaving 1 base unmatched. The CDR3 spells CASSLSGGETQYF. In DNA form, the CDR3 reads TGCGCCAGCAGCTTAAGCGGGGGGGAGACCCAGTACTTC.

The V and J genes are TRBV30 and TRBJ1-1; 7 bases are a match to TRBD1. J was trimmed by 5 bases and V by 1 base; bases with no gene match: 7. The germline gives CDR1 GTSNPN, CDR2 SVGIG (reference sequence). The CDR3 is 14 residues long. In nucleotides, the CDR3 is TGTGCCTGGAGTGGACAGGGTCGATGGACTGAAGCTTTCTTT. Its translation: CAWSGQGRWTEAFF. Looking up the rest from reference TRBV30 and TRBJ1-1 gives the full variable domain: SQTIHQWPATLVQPVGSPLSLECTVEGTSNPNLYWYRQAAGRGLQLLFYSVGIGQISSEVPQNLSASRPQDRQFILSSKKLLLSDSGFYLCAWSGQGRWTEAFFGQGTRLTVV.

This clone has only a few counts. This sequence joins TRBV5-1 and TRBJ2-1; TRBD2 agrees at 13 bases. Germline CDR1 and CDR2: SGHRS and YFSETQ. With V trimmed by 5 bases and J by 7 bases, 9 bases remained unmatched. This CDR3 has 16 residues. CDR3 coding DNA: TGCGCCAGCAGGACTAGCGGGAGGACTCTGGGGAATGAGCAGTTCTTC. Translating it yields CASRTSGRTLGNEQFF.

This clone was counted between two and nine times. The V gene is TRBV2, the J gene TRBJ2-2; D is possibly TRBD1 or TRBD2 (5 bases each). The CDR3 runs 16 residues. Germline V gene data show CDR1 as SNHLY and CDR2 as FYNNEI. Deletions cut 5 bases from V and 0 bases from J, with 13 bases between. CDR3 coding DNA: TGTGCCAGCAGTCAAGAGGGGCCAACGAACACCGGGGAGCTGTTTTTT. Translated: CASSQEGPTNTGELFF.

In this sample, this clone turned up a few times. V usage is TRBV7-6 and J usage is TRBJ2-1; 7 nucleotides align to TRBD1. Germline CDR1 is SGHVS and CDR2 is FNYEAQ. The CDR3 has 16 amino acids. V shed 3 bases, J shed 2 bases, and the junction held 7 bases outside the gene matches. The CDR3 DNA reads as TGTGCCAGCAGCTTGTCCGGGACAGAGACCTACAATGAGCAGTTCTTC. It specifies CASSLSGTETYNEQFF. The full variable domain, its missing parts supplied by reference TRBV7-6 and TRBJ2-1, is GAGVSQSPRYKVTKRGQDVALRCDPISGHVSLYWYRQALGQGPEFLTYFNYEAQQDKSGLPNDRFSAERPEGSISTLTIQRTEQRDSAMYRCASSLSGTETYNEQFFGPGTRLTVL.

This clone was seen more than once but under ten times. The chain is built from TRBV9 and TRBJ2-3; TRBD2 matches at 7 bases. Germline V CDR1 and CDR2: SGDLS, YYNGEE. Trimming took 4 bases from V and 2 from J; bases not matched to a gene: 4. This CDR3 is built from 14 residues. The CDR3 DNA reads TGTGCCAGCAGCCCCCGGGACTACACAGATACGCAGTATTTT. It translates to CASSPRDYTDTQYF.

The genes are TRBV6-5 and TRBJ2-5; TRBD1 aligns across 12 bases. The junction had 4 bases not matched to a gene; V was cut back by 0 bases and J by 5 bases. CDR1 MNHEY and CDR2 SVGAGI come from the germline V gene. The CDR3 has 16 amino acids. The CDR3 loop reads CASSYSGTGGAETQYF. DNA of the CDR3: TGTGCCAGCAGTTACTCGGGGACAGGGGGCGCGGAGACCCAGTACTTC.

The rearrangement links TRBV2 to TRBJ1-5, with D possibly matching TRBD1 (6 bases). The V end lost 3 bases, the J end lost 4 bases, and 13 bases lay between the germline ends. CDR3 size: 15 residues. Germline V gives CDR1 SNHLY, CDR2 FYNNEI. CDR3 protein: CASSENGQGNQPQHF. The CDR3 DNA reads as TGTGCCAGCAGTGAGAACGGCCAGGGGAATCAGCCCCAGCATTTT.

V usage is TRBV30 and J usage is TRBJ1-2; the match to TRBD1 covers 9 bases. The CDR3 loop spans 17 amino acids. CDR1 is GTSNPN, CDR2 SVGIG, per germline (reference sequence). V gave up 1 base and J gave up 0 bases; unmatched junction bases: 9. The CDR3 region has the DNA TGTGCCTGGAGTGGTGTGGGACAGGGAGCAGCTAACTATGGCTACACCTTC. This sequence encodes CAWSGVGQGAANYGYTF.

V and J are TRBV4-1 and TRBJ2-1; tentatively, D is TRBD1 (5 bases). The CDR3 consists of 17 residues. V was trimmed by 3 bases and J by 0 bases, leaving 15 bases between them. CDR1 MGHRA and CDR2 YSYEKL come from the germline V gene. CDR3 sequence reads: CASSHVRWGGSYNEQFF. CDR3 sequence (DNA): TGCGCCAGCAGCCACGTTCGCTGGGGCGGCTCCTACAATGAGCAGTTCTTC.

This clone showed up just a few times. This sample includes further DNA sequences coding for the same CDR3. The chain links TRBV6-5 to TRBJ2-7, with a weak D call TRBD2 (5 bases). V lost 3 bases, J lost 4 bases, and 16 bases lay in between. The CDR3 sequence is 15 residues long. In germline, CDR1 is MNHEY, CDR2 SVGAGI. DNA of the CDR3: TGTGCCAGCAGTTATTCGGAGGTTAGCTCTTACGAGCAGTACTTC. Its protein is CASSYSEVSSYEQYF.

This chain connects TRBV5-1 to TRBJ2-7; 7 nucleotides align to TRBD2. The CDR3 contains 17 residues. V dropped 0 bases and J dropped 0; count of bases not matched to a gene: 9. CDR1 and CDR2 from the germline V gene are SGHRS and YFSETQ. The CDR3 loop is CASSLEAGTLTSYEQYF. The CDR3 DNA reads TGCGCCAGCAGCTTGGAAGCGGGGACGCTAACCTCCTACGAGCAGTACTTC.

The V and J genes are TRBV5-1 and TRBJ2-4; a weak D match, TRBD2 (5 bases). Germline values: CDR1 SGHRS, CDR2 YFSETQ. CDR3 length: 13 residues. Trimming took 5 bases from V and 6 from J, leaving 12 bases between them. The CDR3 DNA follows: TGCGCCAGCAGGGGAGAGTGGGGAAACATTCAGTACTTC. It translates to CASRGEWGNIQYF. Full variable domain (rest looked up from reference TRBV5-1 and TRBJ2-4): KAGVTQTPRYLIKTRGQQVTLSCSPISGHRSVSWYQQTPGQGLQFLFEYFSETQRNKGNFPGRFSGRQFSNSRSEMNVSTLELGDSALYLCASRGEWGNIQYFGAGTRLSVL.

This clone showed up just a few times. This chain joins TRBV19 and TRBJ2-2; D is perhaps TRBD1 (6 bases). The germline gives CDR1 LNHDA, CDR2 SQIVND (reference sequence). Trimming shortened V by 5 bases and J by 0 bases, and 16 bases separated the two germline ends. CDR3 length equals 17 residues. In DNA, the CDR3 is TGTGCCAGTAGTTCTTGGACAGTCATATCGAACACCGGGGAGCTGTTTTTT. Its protein product is CASSSWTVISNTGELFF.

This clone was found a few times. The gene calls are TRBV29-1 and TRBJ2-5, with TRBD1 identical over 7 bases. V lost 2 bases to trimming and J lost 5 bases; unmatched junction nucleotides: 5. Germline V CDR1 and CDR2: SQVTM, ANQGSEA. This CDR3 contains 13 residues. The CDR3: CSVEQGDVETQYF. DNA for the CDR3: TGCAGCGTTGAACAGGGGGATGTGGAGACCCAGTACTTC.

This clone was observed a few times. V is TRBV5-1 and J is TRBJ2-1, with 10 bases fitting TRBD1. Germline V CDR1 and CDR2: SGHRS, YFSETQ. The CDR3 sequence is 15 residues long. J gave up 6 bases and V 4 bases, and 7 bases lay outside the gene matches. The CDR3 DNA is TGCGCCAGCAGCGCAACGGGACAGGGGTTCAATGAGCAGTTCTTC. Translating gives CASSATGQGFNEQFF. The whole variable domain, remainder taken from reference TRBV5-1 and TRBJ2-1, is KAGVTQTPRYLIKTRGQQVTLSCSPISGHRSVSWYQQTPGQGLQFLFEYFSETQRNKGNFPGRFSGRQFSNSRSEMNVSTLELGDSALYLCASSATGQGFNEQFFGPGTRLTVL.

This clone has more than one count but fewer than ten. This chain connects TRBV5-1 to TRBJ2-2, with D possibly being TRBD1 (6 bases). The CDR3 covers 14 residues. CDR1 is SGHRS, CDR2 YFSETQ, per germline. Trimming pared 4 bases from V and 3 bases from J, leaving 10 bases between. The CDR3, as DNA: TGCGCCAGCAGCGGGACACACTACACCGGGGAGCTGTTTTTT. This codes for CASSGTHYTGELFF. The full variable domain, completed using reference TRBV5-1 and TRBJ2-2, is KAGVTQTPRYLIKTRGQQVTLSCSPISGHRSVSWYQQTPGQGLQFLFEYFSETQRNKGNFPGRFSGRQFSNSRSEMNVSTLELGDSALYLCASSGTHYTGELFFGEGSRLTVL.

The CDR3 coding sequence is TGCAGCGTTCCTGGAAAGACAGTCACTGAAGCTTTCTTT. Translating gives CSVPGKTVTEAFF. This chain links TRBV29-1 with TRBJ1-1, with D maybe TRBD1 (5 bases). Germline CDR1 reads SQVTM; CDR2 reads ANQGSEA. This CDR3 comprises 13 residues. The ends were cut back, 5 bases at V and 4 bases at J, with 14 bases in the middle.